This TCR beta chain was documented in a study of T cell changes during pregnancy in multiple sclerosis. V lost 2 bases and J 2 bases, leaving 9 bases between the germline ends. This CDR3 spans 15 amino acids. Germline CDR1 and CDR2: PRHDT and FYEKMQ (reference sequence). This clone was observed a few times. The table came from immunoSEQ multiplex PCR; TCRdb's copy has only in-frame clones and leaves some out. The sample has roughly 29,000 clones; about 91% are singletons. V gene TRBV13 combines with J gene TRBJ2-2; D is possibly TRBD2 (5 bases). This specimen consisted of CD8+ T cells from peripheral blood mononuclear cells, obtained after pregnancy. The sequence was obtained from a female donor with multiple sclerosis, enrolled in a pregnancy study. The CDR3 here is CASSLTGINTGELFF. The CDR3 nucleotides are TGTGCCAGCAGCTTAACCGGGATAAACACCGGGGAGCTGTTTTTT.